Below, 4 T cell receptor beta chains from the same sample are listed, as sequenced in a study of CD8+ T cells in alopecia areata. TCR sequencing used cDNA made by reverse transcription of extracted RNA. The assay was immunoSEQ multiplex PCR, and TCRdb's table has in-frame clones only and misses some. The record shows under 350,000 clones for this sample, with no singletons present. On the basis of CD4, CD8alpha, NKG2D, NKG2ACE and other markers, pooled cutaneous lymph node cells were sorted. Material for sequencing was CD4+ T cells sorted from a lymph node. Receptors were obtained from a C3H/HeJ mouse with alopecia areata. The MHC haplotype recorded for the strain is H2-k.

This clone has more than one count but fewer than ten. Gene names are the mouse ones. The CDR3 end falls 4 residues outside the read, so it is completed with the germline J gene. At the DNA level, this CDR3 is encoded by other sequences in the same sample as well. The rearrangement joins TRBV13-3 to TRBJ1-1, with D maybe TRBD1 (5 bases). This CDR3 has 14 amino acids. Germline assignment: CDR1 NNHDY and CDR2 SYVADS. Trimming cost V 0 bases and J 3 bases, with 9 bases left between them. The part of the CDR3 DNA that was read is TGTGCCAGCAGTGATGCGGGGGGGGACACA. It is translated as CASSDAGGDT. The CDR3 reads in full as CASSDAGGDTEVFF.

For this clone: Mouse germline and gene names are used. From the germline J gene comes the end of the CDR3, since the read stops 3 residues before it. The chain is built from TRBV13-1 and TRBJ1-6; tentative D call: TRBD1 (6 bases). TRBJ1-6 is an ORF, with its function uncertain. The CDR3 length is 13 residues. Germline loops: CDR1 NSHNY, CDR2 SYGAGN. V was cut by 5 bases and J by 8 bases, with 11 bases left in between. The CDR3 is CASSPQGYSPLYF. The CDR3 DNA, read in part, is TGTGCCAGCAGCCCTCAGGGGTATTCGCCC.

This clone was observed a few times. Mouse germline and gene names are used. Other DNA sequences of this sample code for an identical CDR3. The CDR3 sequence is CASSIRLGVYEQYF. Partial CDR3 DNA: TGTGCCAGCAGTATCCGACTGGGGGTCTAT. V gene TRBV19 combines with J gene TRBJ2-7; 9 bases line up with TRBD2. The read ends 4 residues before the CDR3 terminus; that terminus is restored from the germline J gene. V trimming: 2 bases; J trimming: 3 bases; junction bases outside the gene matches: 3. The CDR3 consists of 14 residues. Germline CDR1 reads FNHDT; CDR2 reads SITEND (reference sequence).

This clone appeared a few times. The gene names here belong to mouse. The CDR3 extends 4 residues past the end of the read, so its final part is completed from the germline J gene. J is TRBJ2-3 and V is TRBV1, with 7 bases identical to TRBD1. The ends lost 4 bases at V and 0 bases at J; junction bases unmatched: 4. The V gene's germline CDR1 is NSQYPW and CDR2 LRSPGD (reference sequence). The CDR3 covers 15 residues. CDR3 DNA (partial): TGCACCTGCAGTGGCAACAGGGGTAGTGCAGAA. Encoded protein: CTCSGNRGSAE. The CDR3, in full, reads CTCSGNRGSAETLYF. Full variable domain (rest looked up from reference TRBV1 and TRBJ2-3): VTLLEQNPRWRLVPRGQAVNLRCILKNSQYPWMSWYQQDLQKQLQWLFTLRSPGDKEVKSLPGADYLATRVTDTELRLQVANMSQGRTLYCTCSGNRGSAETLYFGSGTRLTVL.